This T cell receptor beta chain came from a study of STAT3 mutations in large granular lymphocyte leukemia. This clone was recorded a few times. Its target is not known. This CDR3 has 17 amino acids. CDR1 and CDR2 (germline): MGHRA, YSYEKL. The V gene end was trimmed by 1 base and the J gene end by 6 bases; junction bases not matched to a gene: 11. Study outcomes and limitations: TCR clonotype switching after therapy occurred in about 30% of the 18 patients. Every T-cell large granular lymphocyte leukemia patient had at least one immunodominant TCR beta clonotype. A small but highly pathogenic clone may have been missed.

Sequencing used immunoSEQ multiplex PCR; TCRdb keeps in-frame clones, though not all of them. Here the sample spans 8,000 to 13,000 clones, roughly 85% being singletons. The rearrangement links TRBV4-1 to TRBJ2-3; 9 bases map to TRBD2. The sample consisted of peripheral blood mononuclear cells. The TCR sequence derives from a man between 60 and 75 years old with T-cell large granular lymphocyte leukemia. Some clones in this sample may be carry-over from other donors' samples. CDR3: CASSQVSRREGGDTQYF. The CDR3 region has the DNA TGCGCCAGCAGCCAAGTCTCCAGGCGGGAGGGTGGGGATACGCAGTATTTT.